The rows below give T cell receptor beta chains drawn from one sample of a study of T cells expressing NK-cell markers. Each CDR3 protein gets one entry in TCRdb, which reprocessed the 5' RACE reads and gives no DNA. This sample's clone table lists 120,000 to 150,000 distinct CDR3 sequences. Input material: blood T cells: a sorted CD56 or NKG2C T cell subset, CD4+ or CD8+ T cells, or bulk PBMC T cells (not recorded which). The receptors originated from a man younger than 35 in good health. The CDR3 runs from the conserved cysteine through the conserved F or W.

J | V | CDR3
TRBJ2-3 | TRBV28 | CASSFRGGGTDTQYF
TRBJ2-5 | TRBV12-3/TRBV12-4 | CASSRMGETQYF
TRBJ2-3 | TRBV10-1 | CASSADEGPSTDTQYF
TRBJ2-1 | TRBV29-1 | CSVDRGISEQFF
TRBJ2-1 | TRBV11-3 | CASSLAGALSSYNEQFF
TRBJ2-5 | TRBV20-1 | CSATLTRRTGQETQYF
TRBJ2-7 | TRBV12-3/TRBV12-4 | CASSPRVNYEQYF
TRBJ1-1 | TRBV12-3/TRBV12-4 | CASSLAPGHPNTEAFF
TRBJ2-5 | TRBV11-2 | CASSLGPGGPQETQYF
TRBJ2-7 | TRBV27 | CASSSSSGSYEQYF
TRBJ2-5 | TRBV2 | CASRGTSGNQETQYF
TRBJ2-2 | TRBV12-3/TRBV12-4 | CATNGLANTGELFF
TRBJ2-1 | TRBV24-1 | CATSLGADNEQFF
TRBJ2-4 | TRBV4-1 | CASSQDVPIAKNIQYF
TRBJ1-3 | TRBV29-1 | CSGQGAIGNTIYF
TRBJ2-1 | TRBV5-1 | CASSLPGTGDYNEQFF
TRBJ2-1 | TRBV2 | CASSPTLSSYNEQFF
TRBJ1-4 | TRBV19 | CASSTRGGEEKLFF
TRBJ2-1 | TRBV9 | CASGPGGDEQFF
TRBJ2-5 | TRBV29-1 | CSVERWREGWKETQYF
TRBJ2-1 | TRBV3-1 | CASSHPGAGGEQFF
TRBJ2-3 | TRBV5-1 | CASTMEGIVTAATQYF
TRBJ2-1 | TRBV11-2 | CASSSGDRGAIINEQFF
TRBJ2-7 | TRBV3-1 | CASEDGTSSGYEQYF
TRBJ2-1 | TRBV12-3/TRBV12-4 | CASSFLAGGSDNEQFF
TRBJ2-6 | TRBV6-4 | CASSDSLHGANVLTF
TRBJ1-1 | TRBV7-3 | CASSPLGANTEAFF
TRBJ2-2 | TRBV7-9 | CASSPAQATGELFF
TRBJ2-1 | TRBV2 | CASSSGVGLNEQFF
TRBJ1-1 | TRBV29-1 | CSVTPWGSWAENTEAFF
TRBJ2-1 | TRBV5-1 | CASSAWRDIHEQFF
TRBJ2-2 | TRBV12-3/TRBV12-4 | CASSFVHATGQQLTGELFF
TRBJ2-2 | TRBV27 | CASSFSGDLNTGELFF
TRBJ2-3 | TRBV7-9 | CASSPVGQGVGDTQYF
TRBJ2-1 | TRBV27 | CASSLIVGGSLALNEQFF
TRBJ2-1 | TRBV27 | CASSFDRGSYNEQFF
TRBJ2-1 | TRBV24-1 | CATSPVPSGRYNEQFF
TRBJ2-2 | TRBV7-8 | CASSLHRSRESPGELFF
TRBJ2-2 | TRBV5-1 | CASSLEASGSTGELFF
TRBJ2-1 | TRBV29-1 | CSVVGRHYNEQFF
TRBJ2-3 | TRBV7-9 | CASSLVLIFRTDTQYF
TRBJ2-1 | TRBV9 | CASSVAVTSGDYNEQFF
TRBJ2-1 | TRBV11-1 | CASSILAGVGDEQFF
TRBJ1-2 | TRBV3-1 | CASSQDMGRIDGYTF
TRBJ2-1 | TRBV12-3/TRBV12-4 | CASSPSRQSGEQFF
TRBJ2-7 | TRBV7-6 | CASSLGGTGNDEQYF
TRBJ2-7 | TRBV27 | CASRGDRTGEAYEQYF
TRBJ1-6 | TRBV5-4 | CASSASLYSPLHF
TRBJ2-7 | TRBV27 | CASGDRVGPYEQYF
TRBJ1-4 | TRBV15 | CATSRDRQGSDEKLFF
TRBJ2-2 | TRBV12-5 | CASGPQSAGELFF
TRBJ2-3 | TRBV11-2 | CASSFLADSYTDTQYF